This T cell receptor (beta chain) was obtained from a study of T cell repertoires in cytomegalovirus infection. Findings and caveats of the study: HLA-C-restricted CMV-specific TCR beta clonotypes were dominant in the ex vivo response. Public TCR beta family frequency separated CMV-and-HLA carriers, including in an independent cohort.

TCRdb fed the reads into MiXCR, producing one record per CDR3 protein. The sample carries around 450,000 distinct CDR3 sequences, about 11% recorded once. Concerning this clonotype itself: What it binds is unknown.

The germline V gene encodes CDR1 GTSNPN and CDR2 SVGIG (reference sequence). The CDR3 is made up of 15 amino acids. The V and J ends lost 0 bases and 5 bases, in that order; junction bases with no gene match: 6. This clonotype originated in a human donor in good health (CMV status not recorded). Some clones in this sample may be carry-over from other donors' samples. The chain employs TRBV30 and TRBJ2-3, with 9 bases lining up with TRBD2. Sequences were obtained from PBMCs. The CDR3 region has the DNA TGTGCCTGGAGTGTGGGTAGCGGGAGCCTAGATACGCAGTATTTT. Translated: CAWSVGSGSLDTQYF.